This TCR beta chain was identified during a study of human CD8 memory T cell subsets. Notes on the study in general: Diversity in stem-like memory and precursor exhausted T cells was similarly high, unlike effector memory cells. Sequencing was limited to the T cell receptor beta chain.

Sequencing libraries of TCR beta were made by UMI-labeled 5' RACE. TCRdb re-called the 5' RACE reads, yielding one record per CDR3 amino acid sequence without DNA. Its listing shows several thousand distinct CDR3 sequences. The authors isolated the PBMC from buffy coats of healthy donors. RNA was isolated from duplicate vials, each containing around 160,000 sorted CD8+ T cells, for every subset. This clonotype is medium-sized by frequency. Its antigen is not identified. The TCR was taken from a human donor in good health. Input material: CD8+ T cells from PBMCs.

CDR3 protein: CASSLESGGGYTF. The chain has TRBV11-2 and TRBJ1-2. The length of the CDR3 is 13 residues. Germline V gives CDR1 SGHAT, CDR2 FQNNGV.